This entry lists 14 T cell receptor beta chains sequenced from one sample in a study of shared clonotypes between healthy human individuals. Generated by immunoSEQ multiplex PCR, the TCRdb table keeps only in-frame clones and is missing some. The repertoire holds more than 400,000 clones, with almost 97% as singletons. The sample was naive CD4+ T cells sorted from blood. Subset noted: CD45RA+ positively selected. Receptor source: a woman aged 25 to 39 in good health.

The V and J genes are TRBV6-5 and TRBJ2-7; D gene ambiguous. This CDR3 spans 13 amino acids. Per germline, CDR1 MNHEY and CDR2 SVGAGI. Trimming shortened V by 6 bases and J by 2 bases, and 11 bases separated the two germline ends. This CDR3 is CASSTVPAYEQYF. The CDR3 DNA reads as TGTGCCAGCAGCACGGTCCCCGCCTACGAGCAGTACTTC.

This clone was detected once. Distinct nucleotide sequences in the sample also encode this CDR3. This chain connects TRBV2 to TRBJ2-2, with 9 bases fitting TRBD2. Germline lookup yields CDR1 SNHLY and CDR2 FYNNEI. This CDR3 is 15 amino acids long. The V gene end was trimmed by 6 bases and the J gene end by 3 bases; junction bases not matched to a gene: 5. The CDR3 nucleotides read TGTGCCAGCAGGGGGGGACTAGCAGACACCGGGGAGCTGTTTTTT. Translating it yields CASRGGLADTGELFF.

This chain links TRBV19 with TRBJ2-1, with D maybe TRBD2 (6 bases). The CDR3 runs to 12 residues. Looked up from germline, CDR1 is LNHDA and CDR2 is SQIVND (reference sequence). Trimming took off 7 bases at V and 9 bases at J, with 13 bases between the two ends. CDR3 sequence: CASNPGGGEQFF. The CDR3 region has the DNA TGTGCCAGTAACCCCGGGGGAGGTGAGCAGTTCTTC.

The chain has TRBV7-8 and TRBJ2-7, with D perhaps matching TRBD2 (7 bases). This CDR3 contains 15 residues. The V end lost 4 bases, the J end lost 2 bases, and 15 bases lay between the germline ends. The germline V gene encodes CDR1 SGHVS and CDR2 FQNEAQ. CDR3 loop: CASSSKSGTTYEQYF. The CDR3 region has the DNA TGTGCCAGCAGCTCGAAAAGCGGGACAACCTACGAGCAGTACTTC. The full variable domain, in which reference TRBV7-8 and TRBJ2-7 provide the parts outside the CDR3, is GAGVSQSPRYKVAKRGQDVALRCDPISGHVSLFWYQQALGQGPEFLTYFQNEAQLDKSGLPSDRFFAERPEGSVSTLKIQRTQQEDSAVYLCASSSKSGTTYEQYFGPGTRLTVT.

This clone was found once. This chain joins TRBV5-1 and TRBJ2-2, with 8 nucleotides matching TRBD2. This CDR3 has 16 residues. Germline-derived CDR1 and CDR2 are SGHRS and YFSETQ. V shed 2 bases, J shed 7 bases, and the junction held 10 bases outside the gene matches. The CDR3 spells CASSLAGVNTGGELFF. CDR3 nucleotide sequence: TGCGCCAGCAGCTTAGCGGGGGTTAATACAGGCGGGGAGCTGTTTTTT.

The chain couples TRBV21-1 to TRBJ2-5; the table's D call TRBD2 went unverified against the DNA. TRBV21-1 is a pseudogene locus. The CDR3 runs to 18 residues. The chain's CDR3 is CASSKAPSGRRYQETQYF. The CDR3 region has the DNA TGTGCCAGCAGCAAGGCACCTAGCGGGAGGAGGTACCAAGAGACCCAGTACTTC.

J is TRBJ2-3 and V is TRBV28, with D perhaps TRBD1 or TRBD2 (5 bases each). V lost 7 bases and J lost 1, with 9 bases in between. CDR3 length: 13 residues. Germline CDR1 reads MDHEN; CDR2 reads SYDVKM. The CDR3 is CASTRDGTDTQYF. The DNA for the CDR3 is TGTGCCAGCACCAGGGACGGCACAGATACGCAGTATTTT.

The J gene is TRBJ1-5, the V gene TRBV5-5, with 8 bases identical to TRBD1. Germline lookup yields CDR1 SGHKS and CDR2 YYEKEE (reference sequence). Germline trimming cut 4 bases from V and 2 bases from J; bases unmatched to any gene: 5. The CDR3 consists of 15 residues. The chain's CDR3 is CASSQGQGGNQPQHF. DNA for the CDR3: TGTGCCAGCAGCCAAGGACAGGGAGGCAATCAGCCCCAGCATTTT.

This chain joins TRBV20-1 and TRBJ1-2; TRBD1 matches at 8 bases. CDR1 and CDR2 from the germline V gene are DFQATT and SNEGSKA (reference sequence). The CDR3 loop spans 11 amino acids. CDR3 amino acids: CSVDREHGYTF. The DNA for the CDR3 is TGCAGCGTGGACAGGGAACACGGCTACACCTTC.

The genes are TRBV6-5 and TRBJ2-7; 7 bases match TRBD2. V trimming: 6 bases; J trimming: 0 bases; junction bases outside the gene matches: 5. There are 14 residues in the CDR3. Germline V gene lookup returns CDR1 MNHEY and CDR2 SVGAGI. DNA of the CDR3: TGTGCCAGCAGACAAGCGGGAAGCTCCTACGAGCAGTACTTC. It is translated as CASRQAGSSYEQYF.

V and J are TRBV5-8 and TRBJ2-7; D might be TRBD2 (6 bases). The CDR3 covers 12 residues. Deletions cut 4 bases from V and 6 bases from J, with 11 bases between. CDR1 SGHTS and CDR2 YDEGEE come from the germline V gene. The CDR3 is CASSGGVGEQYF. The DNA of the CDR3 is TGTGCCAGCAGCGGCGGGGTTGGCGAGCAGTACTTC.

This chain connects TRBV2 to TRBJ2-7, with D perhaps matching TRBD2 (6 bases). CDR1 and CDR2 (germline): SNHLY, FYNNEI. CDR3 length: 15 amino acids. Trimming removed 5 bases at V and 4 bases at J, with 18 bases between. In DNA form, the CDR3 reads TGTGCCAGCAGTCTCCTGACTAGTAACCCTTACGAGCAGTACTTC. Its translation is CASSLLTSNPYEQYF. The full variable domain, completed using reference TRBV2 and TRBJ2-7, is EPEVTQTPSHQVTQMGQEVILRCVPISNHLYFYWYRQILGQKVEFLVSFYNNEISEKSEIFDDQFSVERPDGSNFTLKIRSTKLEDSAMYFCASSLLTSNPYEQYFGPGTRLTVT.

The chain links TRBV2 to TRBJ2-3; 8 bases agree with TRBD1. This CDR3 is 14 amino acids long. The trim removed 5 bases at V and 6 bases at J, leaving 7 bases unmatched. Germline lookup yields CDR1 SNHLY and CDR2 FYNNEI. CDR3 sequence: CASSYDRGSDTQYF. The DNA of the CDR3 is TGTGCCAGCAGTTATGACAGGGGATCCGATACGCAGTATTTT.

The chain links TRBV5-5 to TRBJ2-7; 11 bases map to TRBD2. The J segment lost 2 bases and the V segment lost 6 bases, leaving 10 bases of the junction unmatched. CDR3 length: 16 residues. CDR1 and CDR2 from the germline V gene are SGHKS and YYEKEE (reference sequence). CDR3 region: CASIGLAGHGAYEQYF. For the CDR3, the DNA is TGTGCCAGCATCGGACTAGCGGGCCATGGCGCCTACGAGCAGTACTTC.